The 28 T cell receptor beta chains given below trace back to one sample, sequenced in a study of post-analysis software for immune sequencing data. Findings and limits, study-wide: Patients carried 4 or 5 TRBV segments more frequently than controls did, and TRBV5-6, TRBV5-1 and TRBV20-1 were among them.

The library was made from cDNA and included unique molecular identifiers. A single record per CDR3 protein comes from TCRdb applying MiXCR to the PCR reads. The repertoire holds 700,000 to 800,000 distinct CDR3 sequences, with 25% to 30% as singletons. Their antigens remain unidentified. Sample: blood. The receptors come from a girl under 18 with multiple sclerosis.

As DNA, the CDR3 is TGTGCCAGCAGCTTACAGGCGGGACCCAGGGAGACCCAGTACTTC. Protein product: CASSLQAGPRETQYF. The chain couples TRBV13 to TRBJ2-5, with D perhaps matching TRBD2 (6 bases). This CDR3 is built from 15 residues. Per the germline V gene, CDR1 is PRHDT and CDR2 is FYEKMQ (reference sequence). The V and J ends lost 2 bases and 5 bases respectively, with 15 bases between them.

Turning to this clonotype: A read error may be the cause here, since a much bigger clone is one base away. The chain combines TRBV4-3 with TRBJ2-1; D unclear. The CDR3 totals 15 residues. Looked up from germline, CDR1 is LGHNA and CDR2 is YSLEER. CDR3 nucleotide sequence: TGCGCCAGCAGCCAAGATTTCGGACCGCGGAATGAGCGGTTCTTC. Residues: CASSQDFGPRNERFF.

The genes are TRBV28 and TRBJ2-7; 10 bases align to TRBD2. This CDR3 contains 13 residues. Germline CDR1 and CDR2: MDHEN and SYDVKM. V gave up 6 bases and J gave up 7 bases; unmatched junction bases: 6. Written as DNA, the CDR3 is TGTGCCAGCAGGACTAGCGGGTCTCAGGAGCAGTACTTC. This encodes CASRTSGSQEQYF.

This CDR3 is CASSLVGVPNTGELFF. CDR3 in DNA: TGTGCCAGCAGCTTGGTGGGGGTTCCGAACACCGGGGAGCTGTTTTTT. This chain connects TRBV5-5 to TRBJ2-2, with D possibly called TRBD1 or TRBD2 (5 bases each). Trimming left V 0 bases short and J 0 bases short, with 9 bases between. The germline V gene encodes CDR1 SGHKS and CDR2 YYEKEE (reference sequence). This CDR3 is built from 16 residues. The full variable domain, in which reference TRBV5-5 and TRBJ2-2 provide the parts outside the CDR3, is DAGVTQSPTHLIKTRGQQVTLRCSPISGHKSVSWYQQVLGQGPQFIFQYYEKEERGRGNFPDRFSARQFPNYSSELNVNALLLGDSALYLCASSLVGVPNTGELFFGEGSRLTVL.

This clonotype came up a few times. The V and J genes are TRBV7-9 and TRBJ2-7, with TRBD1 identical over 8 bases. J was trimmed by 2 bases and V by 5 bases; bases with no gene match: 8. The CDR3 extends over 15 amino acids. Germline V gene data show CDR1 as SEHNR and CDR2 as FQNEAQ (reference sequence). CDR3 sequence reads: CASSVADRVTYEQYF. CDR3 in DNA: TGTGCCAGCAGCGTTGCGGACAGGGTTACCTACGAGCAGTACTTC.

This clonotype has just a few counts. The V and J genes are TRBV20-1 and TRBJ2-1, with D possibly called TRBD1 or TRBD2 (5 bases each). This CDR3 spans 14 amino acids. CDR1 and CDR2 from the germline V gene are DFQATT and SNEGSKA (reference sequence). V lost 3 bases to trimming and J lost 10 bases, with 19 bases between them. CDR3 protein: CSARSGGGSPEQFF. Written as DNA, the CDR3 is TGCAGTGCTAGGTCTGGGGGTGGGAGCCCCGAGCAGTTCTTC.

In this sample, this clonotype turned up a few times. The chain combines TRBV29-1 with TRBJ2-2; D unresolved. Trimming pared 5 bases from V and 5 bases from J, leaving 9 bases between. Germline assignment: CDR1 SQVTM and CDR2 ANQGSEA. This CDR3 spans 12 amino acids. The CDR3: CSVKLWTGELFF. The CDR3 DNA sequence: TGCAGCGTTAAACTTTGGACCGGGGAGCTGTTTTTT.

This clonotype was recorded a few times. This chain connects TRBV7-2 to TRBJ2-3; D is unclear. This CDR3 has 15 amino acids. Trimming took off 7 bases at V and 5 bases at J, with 19 bases between the two ends. Germline assignment: CDR1 SGHTA and CDR2 FQGNSA. The DNA for the CDR3 is TGTGCCAGCATGGTTGATCAGGTGTGGGGAGATACGCAGTATTTT. Amino acids: CASMVDQVWGDTQYF.

This clonotype was seen more than once but under ten times. The gene calls are TRBV20-1 and TRBJ2-1; 10 positions match TRBD2. The ends lost 6 bases at V and 4 bases at J; junction bases unmatched: 12. Per germline, CDR1 DFQATT and CDR2 SNEGSKA (reference sequence). The CDR3 loop spans 16 amino acids. In DNA, the CDR3 is TGCAGTGCCGGGGGGGGACTAGCGCCCAGTTACAATGAGCAGTTCTTC. Protein sequence: CSAGGGLAPSYNEQFF.

The rearrangement joins TRBV4-2 to TRBJ2-3, with 9 bases aligning to TRBD2. Germline CDR1 LGHNA, CDR2 YNFKEQ. The ends lost 1 base at V and 6 bases at J; junction bases unmatched: 14. The CDR3 runs 18 residues. The CDR3 bases are TGTGCCAGCAGCCAAGGGCTTATAGCGGGGGCCCACCGGGATACGCAGTATTTT. It codes for CASSQGLIAGAHRDTQYF.

This chain joins TRBV28 and TRBJ2-4; D unclear. V was shortened by 2 bases and J by 9 bases, with 23 bases between the two germline ends. CDR3 length: 17 amino acids. The V gene's germline CDR1 is MDHEN and CDR2 SYDVKM. The CDR3 reads CASSLRFPPGVFSIQYF. CDR3 in DNA: TGTGCCAGCAGTTTAAGGTTCCCGCCCGGCGTATTTTCCATTCAGTACTTC.

The chain uses TRBV4-1 and TRBJ2-2, with no clear D. CDR3 size: 16 residues. Deletions cut 2 bases from V and 0 bases from J, with 10 bases between. The germline V gene has CDR1 MGHRA and CDR2 YSYEKL. The CDR3 DNA is TGCGCCAGCAGCCAATTCCAGAACACGAACACCGGGGAGCTGTTTTTT. Protein: CASSQFQNTNTGELFF.

The chain has TRBV28 and TRBJ1-4; D remains ambiguous. With 5 bases removed from V and 8 bases from J, the gap between germline ends came to 12 bases. Looked up from germline, CDR1 is MDHEN and CDR2 is SYDVKM. The CDR3 spans 13 residues. The CDR3 nucleotides read TGTGCCAGCAGTCCAAATGAGGAGGAAAAACTGTTTTTT. This gives the protein CASSPNEEEKLFF.

Turning to this clonotype: Because the CDR3's place on the DNA is in doubt, the DNA is left out and the CDR3 is given as listed by TCRdb. The chain is built from TRBV9 and TRBJ2-7; TRBD2, the D gene given by the table, was not confirmed from the DNA. The CDR3 length is 14 residues, termini included. CDR1 and CDR2 from the germline V gene are SGDLS and YYNGEE. The CDR3 loop reads CASSVASGSYEQDF.

V is TRBV12-3 or TRBV12-4 and J is TRBJ2-7; 8 bases are shared with TRBD2. With V trimmed by 5 bases and J by 5 bases, 11 bases remained unmatched. This CDR3 has 15 amino acids. The CDR3 spells CASSPIAGGGHEQYF. CDR3 coding DNA: TGTGCCAGCAGTCCAATCGCGGGAGGTGGTCACGAGCAGTACTTC.

The J gene is TRBJ2-7, the V gene TRBV2; 10 bases agree with TRBD2. The CDR3 spans 15 residues. V lost 7 bases, J lost 4 bases, and 10 bases stayed unmatched. Germline V CDR1 and CDR2: SNHLY, FYNNEI. The CDR3 nucleotides read TGTGCCAGCACCGGGGGGCTAGCGGGAGTTTACGAGCAGTACTTC. It translates to CASTGGLAGVYEQYF. Drawing the rest from reference TRBV2 and TRBJ2-7, the complete variable domain is EPEVTQTPSHQVTQMGQEVILRCVPISNHLYFYWYRQILGQKVEFLVSFYNNEISEKSEIFDDQFSVERPDGSNFTLKIRSTKLEDSAMYFCASTGGLAGVYEQYFGPGTRLTVT.

This clonotype was picked up a small number of times. The chain couples TRBV24-1 to TRBJ1-5, with 11 bases that match TRBD1. Germline V gene data show CDR1 as KGHDR and CDR2 as SFDVKD. J lost 1 base, V lost 9 bases, and 10 bases had no gene match. The CDR3 is made up of 17 amino acids. CDR3 region: CATSTGQGAVSNQPQHF. DNA of the CDR3: TGTGCCACCTCCACTGGACAGGGGGCGGTGAGCAATCAGCCCCAGCATTTT.

There are many counts of this clonotype. The V gene is TRBV10-3, the J gene TRBJ1-2; the D is unclear. The V and J ends lost 10 bases and 0 bases respectively, with 9 bases between them. This CDR3 has 12 amino acids. Germline V gene sequence: CDR1 ENHRY, CDR2 SYGVKD. The CDR3 DNA sequence: TGTGCCACCCACCCTCCTAACTATGGCTACACCTTC. Translated: CATHPPNYGYTF.

The chain is built from TRBV12-3 or TRBV12-4 and TRBJ1-5, with D tentatively TRBD1 (5 bases). Trimming stripped 8 bases from V and 4 bases from J, with 12 bases between. The CDR3 spans 13 residues. This CDR3 reads CASALTANQPQHF. DNA for the CDR3: TGTGCCAGCGCTTTGACAGCTAATCAGCCCCAGCATTTT.

This clonotype has a handful of counts. The chain has TRBV11-2 and TRBJ2-5, with D possibly TRBD2 on 5 matching bases. The last part of the DNA fits TRBJ2-7 better; the J call may be wrong. This CDR3 is built from 12 residues. CDR1 SGHAT and CDR2 FQNNGV come from the germline V gene. As DNA, the CDR3 is TGTGCCAGCAGTCGGACTGACTACGAGCAGTACTTC. Protein sequence: CASSRTDYEQYF.

This clonotype has only one observation. This chain connects TRBV5-1 to TRBJ1-6; the D gene is possibly TRBD1 (5 bases). The CDR3 is 15 residues long. The V end was cut by 0 bases, the J end by 9 bases, with 13 bases between. Germline V lookup: CDR1 SGHRS, CDR2 YFSETQ. CDR3 amino acids: CASSLAPGLPSPLHF. The CDR3 DNA reads TGCGCCAGCAGCTTGGCGCCGGGGCTTCCTTCACCCCTCCACTTT.

The CDR3 here is CATSRDRRNEQYF. The CDR3 bases are TGTGCCACCAGCAGAGATAGGAGGAATGAGCAGTACTTC. The J gene is TRBJ2-5, the V gene TRBV15, with TRBD2 as a possible D gene (5 bases). This CDR3 is 13 amino acids long. With 0 bases removed from V and 11 bases from J, the gap between germline ends came to 13 bases. Germline values: CDR1 LNHNV, CDR2 YYDKDF (reference sequence).

The chain has TRBV20-1 and TRBJ2-7; D unresolved. V lost 3 bases to trimming and J lost 10 bases, with 22 bases between them. This CDR3 is 14 amino acids long. Germline V gene sequence: CDR1 DFQATT, CDR2 SNEGSKA (reference sequence). CDR3 residues: CSARTQLIQEAQYF. As DNA, the CDR3 is TGCAGTGCTAGGACACAACTAATCCAAGAGGCCCAGTACTTC.

This clonotype came up a few times. V is TRBV11-2 and J is TRBJ2-3; 10 bases map to TRBD1. Germline V gene sequence: CDR1 SGHAT, CDR2 FQNNGV. This CDR3 has 16 residues. The V gene end was trimmed by 5 bases and the J gene end by 3 bases; junction bases not matched to a gene: 8. The CDR3 DNA reads as TGTGCCAGCAGCCCGAGACAGGGGGCAGGGACAGATACGCAGTATTTT. Translated, it gives CASSPRQGAGTDTQYF.

The chain has TRBV7-9 and TRBJ2-1, with 9 bases matching TRBD1. Germline V gene data show CDR1 as SEHNR and CDR2 as FQNEAQ (reference sequence). J lost 7 bases, V lost 4 bases, and 14 bases had no gene match. CDR3 size: 17 residues. The CDR3 DNA reads as TGTGCCAGCAGCTCCCCAACAGGGGGCCTTGTCCGGAATGAGCAGTTCTTC. Amino acid sequence: CASSSPTGGLVRNEQFF.

This chain uses TRBV7-2 with TRBJ2-7, with 7 bases aligning to TRBD1. The germline gives CDR1 SGHTA, CDR2 FQGNSA. The CDR3 length is 15 residues. Trimming took 8 bases from V and 2 from J; bases not matched to a gene: 12. The CDR3 bases are TGTGCCAGCCAACTGGCCGGGACAGTGGCCTACGAGCAGTACTTC. Translated, it gives CASQLAGTVAYEQYF.

The chain uses TRBV7-2 and TRBJ1-1; 8 nucleotides align to TRBD1. The CDR3 consists of 15 residues. After removal of 4 bases from V and 6 bases from J, the junction contained 10 bases not matched to a gene. Per the germline V gene, CDR1 is SGHTA and CDR2 is FQGNSA. The CDR3 is CASSSGQGEGSEAFF. For the CDR3, the DNA is TGTGCCAGCAGCTCCGGACAGGGAGAGGGTTCTGAAGCTTTCTTT.

A remark on this clonotype: Possible read error: a much larger clone is one base away. The chain joins TRBV27 to TRBJ2-3, with D possibly TRBD2 on 5 matching bases. CDR3 length: 14 amino acids. CDR1 and CDR2 from the germline V gene are MNHEY and SMNVEV (reference sequence). CDR3: CVSSSSTLTDTQYF. The CDR3 DNA follows: TGTGTCAGCAGTTCTAGCACCCTCACAGATACGCAGTATTTT.